The 14 T cell receptor beta chains below come from one sample, sequenced in a study of blood T cell repertoires in COVID-19 (dated by TCRdb to the early 2020s). Receptor libraries were prepared by the immunoSEQ multiplex PCR assay. TCRdb took over this immuneACCESS table, retaining in-frame rearrangements with V and J assigned. Such tables are incomplete; in checked studies, under half of the missing clones stem from an unresolved V gene, and the remainder is unexplained. The sample has about 42,000 clones on record, about nine tenths of them singletons. The ten top clones hold 0.4% of the sample. The specimen sequenced was peripheral blood. The receptors shown here come from a human donor in a cohort sampled during active COVID-19.

This chain joins TRBV27 and TRBJ2-7; D is perhaps TRBD2 (6 bases). The CDR3 has 14 residues. Germline V CDR1 and CDR2: MNHEY, SMNVEV (reference sequence). V lost 3 bases to trimming and J lost 7 bases, with 16 bases between them. The CDR3 DNA is TGTGCCAGCAGTTTCGGTCCCGGGACTTCGGAGCAGTACTTC. Encoded protein: CASSFGPGTSEQYF.

The V and J genes are TRBV7-6 and TRBJ2-7; maybe TRBD2 (6 bases). Trimming cost V 5 bases and J 2 bases, with 19 bases left between them. The germline V gene encodes CDR1 SGHVS and CDR2 FNYEAQ. This CDR3 has 16 residues. The CDR3 spells CASSPQRVGDPYEQYF. The CDR3 nucleotides read TGTGCCAGCAGCCCGCAGCGGGTGGGGGACCCCTACGAGCAGTACTTC.

This chain links TRBV20-1 with TRBJ1-5; 7 bases fit TRBD1. Losses at the gene ends were 3 bases for V and 2 bases for J; bases not matched to a gene: 16. Germline CDR1 is DFQATT and CDR2 is SNEGSKA (reference sequence). The CDR3 has 18 residues. CDR3 DNA sequence: TGCAGTGCTAGTCAGCTCAGGCAGGGGGAACGAGGCAATCAGCCCCAGCATTTT. Its translation is CSASQLRQGERGNQPQHF.

The rearrangement links TRBV6-1 to TRBJ2-6; the match to TRBD1 covers 8 bases. V shed 3 bases and J 0 bases; nucleotides not matched to a gene: 4. Germline V gene sequence: CDR1 MNHNS, CDR2 SASEGT. The CDR3 extends over 17 amino acids. Here the CDR3 DNA reads TGTGCCAGCAGTGAGGGACAGGAGAGCTCTGGGGCCAACGTCCTGACTTTC. It translates to CASSEGQESSGANVLTF.

The rearrangement uses TRBV4-1 and TRBJ1-1, with D unclear. The CDR3 has 11 amino acids. Germline-derived CDR1 and CDR2 are MGHRA and YSYEKL. V was clipped by 4 bases and J by 4 bases, with 4 bases between them. This CDR3 reads CASSLGTEAFF. Written as DNA, the CDR3 is TGCGCCAGCAGCCTCGGCACTGAAGCTTTCTTT.

The V call is TRBV6-2 or TRBV6-3, the J call TRBJ1-1; D perhaps matches TRBD1 (5 bases). Deletions cut 6 bases from V and 6 bases from J, with 17 bases between. The germline V gene encodes CDR1 MNHEY and CDR2 SVGEGT. The CDR3 has 14 residues. CDR3 sequence reads: CASSRRIGGAEAFF. The CDR3 nucleotides read TGTGCCAGCAGCCGTCGTATCGGGGGTGCTGAAGCTTTCTTT.

V usage is TRBV6-2 or TRBV6-3 and J usage is TRBJ1-2; D is unclear. This CDR3 has 14 amino acids. The V gene's germline CDR1 is MNHEY and CDR2 SVGEGT. V was pared by 6 bases and J by 3 bases, with 14 bases between. The CDR3 DNA is TGTGCCAGCAGCCCCGGAGGAGGGTACTATGGCTACACCTTC. It is translated as CASSPGGGYYGYTF.

The chain combines TRBV4-3 with TRBJ2-7; no definite D call. The CDR3 is 15 amino acids. Trimming left V 0 bases short and J 4 bases short, with 13 bases between. Per the germline V gene, CDR1 is LGHNA and CDR2 is YSLEER. For the CDR3, the DNA is TGCGCCAGCAGCCAAGACGAGACAACCACGTACGAGCAGTACTTC. Translating it yields CASSQDETTTYEQYF.

The chain uses TRBV20-1 and TRBJ1-1; D gene uncertain. Per germline, CDR1 DFQATT and CDR2 SNEGSKA (reference sequence). The CDR3 contains 11 residues. The V and J ends lost 0 bases and 8 bases respectively, with 7 bases between them. This CDR3 is CSARDPGEAFF. In DNA, the CDR3 is TGCAGTGCTAGAGATCCCGGGGAAGCTTTCTTT.

This clone was seen only once. The V gene is TRBV7-2, the J gene TRBJ1-1, with 8 nucleotides matching TRBD1. Germline V CDR1 and CDR2: SGHTA, FQGNSA. The J segment lost 4 bases and the V segment lost 1 base, leaving 5 bases of the junction unmatched. This CDR3 is built from 15 residues. CDR3 amino acids: CASSLGGQAGTEAFF. The CDR3 nucleotides read TGTGCCAGCAGCTTAGGGGGACAGGCGGGCACTGAAGCTTTCTTT.

V gene TRBV7-2 combines with J gene TRBJ2-7; the match to TRBD2 covers 8 bases. The CDR3 has 15 residues. V dropped 0 bases and J dropped 2; count of bases not matched to a gene: 3. Germline-derived CDR1 and CDR2 are SGHTA and FQGNSA. This CDR3 reads CASSLASGATYEQYF. The CDR3 DNA sequence: TGTGCCAGCAGCTTAGCTAGCGGGGCCACCTACGAGCAGTACTTC.

The chain joins TRBV7-2 to TRBJ2-5; 12 bases line up with TRBD1. This CDR3 is built from 16 residues. J gave up 5 bases and V 5 bases, and 9 bases lay outside the gene matches. Germline V gene lookup returns CDR1 SGHTA and CDR2 FQGNSA. The CDR3 reads CASSPSWDRGRETQYF. CDR3 bases: TGTGCCAGCAGCCCATCCTGGGACAGGGGGCGGGAGACCCAGTACTTC. Looking up the rest from reference TRBV7-2 and TRBJ2-5 gives the full variable domain: GAGVSQSPSNKVTEKGKDVELRCDPISGHTALYWYRQSLGQGLEFLIYFQGNSAPDKSGLPSDRFSAERTGGSVSTLTIQRTQQEDSAVYLCASSPSWDRGRETQYFGPGTRLLVL.

This chain uses TRBV7-2 with TRBJ1-2, with TRBD1 identical over 7 bases. Germline loops: CDR1 SGHTA, CDR2 FQGNSA. V was clipped by 1 base and J by 2 bases; unmatched bases: 4. The CDR3 length is 15 residues. CDR3 DNA: TGTGCCAGCAGCTTAGGGACAGGACGGAACTATGGCTACACCTTC. Amino acid sequence: CASSLGTGRNYGYTF.

This clone was observed a few times. The chain links TRBV14 to TRBJ1-3, with TRBD1 matching 7 bases. The germline V gene has CDR1 SGHDN and CDR2 FVKESK. V trimming: 0 bases; J trimming: 0 bases; junction bases outside the gene matches: 11. CDR3 length: 19 residues. This CDR3 is CASSQESAGQVNSGNTIYF. DNA of the CDR3: TGTGCCAGCAGCCAAGAAAGTGCCGGACAGGTCAACTCTGGAAACACCATATATTTT. Supplemented by reference TRBV14 and TRBJ1-3, the full variable domain reads EAGVTQFPSHSVIEKGQTVTLRCDPISGHDNLYWYRRVMGKEIKFLLHFVKESKQDESGMPNNRFLAERTGGTYSTLKVQPAELEDSGVYFCASSQESAGQVNSGNTIYFGEGSWLTVV.